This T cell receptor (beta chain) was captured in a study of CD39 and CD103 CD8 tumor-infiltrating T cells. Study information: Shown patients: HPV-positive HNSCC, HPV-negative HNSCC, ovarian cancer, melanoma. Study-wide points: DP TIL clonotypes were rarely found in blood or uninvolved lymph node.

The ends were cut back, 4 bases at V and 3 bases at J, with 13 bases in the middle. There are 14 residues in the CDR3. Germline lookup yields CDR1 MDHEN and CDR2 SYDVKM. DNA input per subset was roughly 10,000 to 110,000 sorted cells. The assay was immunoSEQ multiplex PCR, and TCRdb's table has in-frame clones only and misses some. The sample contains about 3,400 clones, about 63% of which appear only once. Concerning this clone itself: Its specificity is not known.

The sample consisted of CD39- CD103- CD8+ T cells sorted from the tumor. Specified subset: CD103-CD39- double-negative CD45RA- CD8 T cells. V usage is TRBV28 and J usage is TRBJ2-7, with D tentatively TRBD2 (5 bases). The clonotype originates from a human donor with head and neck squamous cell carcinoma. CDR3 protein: CASSSKDRDYEQYF. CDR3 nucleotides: TGTGCCAGCAGTTCCAAGGATCGGGACTACGAGCAGTACTTC.